The 2 T cell receptor beta chains listed next were all sequenced from one sample in a study of blood T cell repertoires in COVID-19. Repertoires were generated with immunoSEQ multiplex PCR, while TCRdb's copy carries only in-frame clones and drops some. The repertoire has 200,000 to 300,000 clones, more than 70% of them found once; the top ten carry roughly an eighth. Specimen: peripheral blood. The receptors stem from an elderly man with acute or convalescent COVID-19.

With regard to this clone: This sample includes further DNA sequences coding for the same CDR3. DNA for the CDR3: TGTGCCAGCAGCCAAGGGACAGGGTATAACTATGGCTACACCTTC. It codes for CASSQGTGYNYGYTF. The V and J genes are TRBV3-1 (or the pseudogene TRBV3-2) and TRBJ1-2; 8 bases map to TRBD1. After removal of 1 base from V and 1 base from J, the junction contained 2 bases not matched to a gene. This CDR3 contains 15 residues. The germline V gene encodes CDR1 LGHDT and CDR2 YNNKEL (reference sequence).

The chain couples TRBV4-1 to TRBJ2-5; 7 bases agree with TRBD1. This CDR3 has 16 amino acids. The V and J ends lost 1 base and 4 bases, in that order; junction bases with no gene match: 9. Germline loops: CDR1 MGHRA, CDR2 YSYEKL. CDR3 coding DNA: TGCGCCAGCAGCCAAGGGGGTCAGGGGGTGGTAGAGACCCAGTACTTC. This sequence encodes CASSQGGQGVVETQYF.